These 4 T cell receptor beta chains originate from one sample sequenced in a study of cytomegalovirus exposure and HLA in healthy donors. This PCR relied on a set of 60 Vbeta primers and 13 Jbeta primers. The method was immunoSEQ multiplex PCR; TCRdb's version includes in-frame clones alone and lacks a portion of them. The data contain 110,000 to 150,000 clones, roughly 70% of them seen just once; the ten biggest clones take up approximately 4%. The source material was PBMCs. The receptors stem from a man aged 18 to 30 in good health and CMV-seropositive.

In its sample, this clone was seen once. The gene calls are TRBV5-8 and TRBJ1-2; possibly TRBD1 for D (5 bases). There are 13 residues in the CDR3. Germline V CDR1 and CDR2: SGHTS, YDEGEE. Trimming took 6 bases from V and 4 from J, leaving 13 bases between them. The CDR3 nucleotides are TGTGCCAGCACCAACTTCGGGGGCTATGGCTACACCTTC. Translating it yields CASTNFGGYGYTF.

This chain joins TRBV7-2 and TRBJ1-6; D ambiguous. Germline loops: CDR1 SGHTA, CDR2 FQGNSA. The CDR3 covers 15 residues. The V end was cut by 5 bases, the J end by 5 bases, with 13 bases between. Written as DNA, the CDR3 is TGTGCCAGCAGCCCTCTGCGCGGGAATAATTCACCCCTCCACTTT. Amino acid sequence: CASSPLRGNNSPLHF.

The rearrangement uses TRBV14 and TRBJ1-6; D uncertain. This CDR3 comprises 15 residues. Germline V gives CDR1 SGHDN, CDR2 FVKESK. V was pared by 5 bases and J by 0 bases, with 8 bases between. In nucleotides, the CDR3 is TGTGCCAGCAGCTGGTTGAGCTCCTATAATTCACCCCTCCACTTT. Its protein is CASSWLSSYNSPLHF.

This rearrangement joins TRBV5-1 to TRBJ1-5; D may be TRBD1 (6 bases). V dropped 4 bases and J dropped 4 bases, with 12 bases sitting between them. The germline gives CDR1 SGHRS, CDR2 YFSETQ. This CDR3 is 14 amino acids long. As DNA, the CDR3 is TGCGCCAGCAGCGGTGGACAGCCTAATCAGCCCCAGCATTTT. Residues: CASSGGQPNQPQHF. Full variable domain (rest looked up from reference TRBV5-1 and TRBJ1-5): KAGVTQTPRYLIKTRGQQVTLSCSPISGHRSVSWYQQTPGQGLQFLFEYFSETQRNKGNFPGRFSGRQFSNSRSEMNVSTLELGDSALYLCASSGGQPNQPQHFGDGTRLSIL.